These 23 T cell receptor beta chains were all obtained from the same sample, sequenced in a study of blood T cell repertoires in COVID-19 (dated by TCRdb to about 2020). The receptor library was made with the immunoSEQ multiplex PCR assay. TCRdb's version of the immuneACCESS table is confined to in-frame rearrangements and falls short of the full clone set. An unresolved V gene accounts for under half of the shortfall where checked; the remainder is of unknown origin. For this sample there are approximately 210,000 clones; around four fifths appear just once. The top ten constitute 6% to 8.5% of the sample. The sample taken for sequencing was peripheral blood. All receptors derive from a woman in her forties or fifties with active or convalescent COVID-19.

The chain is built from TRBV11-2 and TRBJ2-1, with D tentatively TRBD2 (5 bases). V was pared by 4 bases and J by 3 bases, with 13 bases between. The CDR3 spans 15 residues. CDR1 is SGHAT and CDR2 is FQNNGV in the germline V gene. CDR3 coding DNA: TGTGCCAGCAGCTGGAAGCGGTCCCACTACAATGAGCAGTTCTTC. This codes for CASSWKRSHYNEQFF.

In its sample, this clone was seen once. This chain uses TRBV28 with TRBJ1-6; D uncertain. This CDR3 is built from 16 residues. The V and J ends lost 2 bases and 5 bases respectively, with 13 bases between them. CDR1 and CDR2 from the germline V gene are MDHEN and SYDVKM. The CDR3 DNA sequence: TGTGCCAGCAGTTTAAGCCCCTTGATGGATAATTCACCCCTCCACTTT. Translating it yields CASSLSPLMDNSPLHF.

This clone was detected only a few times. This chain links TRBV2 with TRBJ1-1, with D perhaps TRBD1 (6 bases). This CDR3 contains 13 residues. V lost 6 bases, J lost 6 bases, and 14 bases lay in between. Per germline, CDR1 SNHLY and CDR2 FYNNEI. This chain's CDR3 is CASRAQGLAEAFF. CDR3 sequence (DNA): TGTGCCAGCAGAGCTCAGGGGTTAGCTGAAGCTTTCTTT.

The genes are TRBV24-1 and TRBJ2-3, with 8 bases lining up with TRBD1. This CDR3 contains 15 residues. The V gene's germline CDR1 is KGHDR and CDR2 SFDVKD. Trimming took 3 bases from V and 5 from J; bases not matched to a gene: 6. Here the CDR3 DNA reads TGTGCCACCAGTGATCCCACCGGGACAGGAGATACGCAGTATTTT. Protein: CATSDPTGTGDTQYF.

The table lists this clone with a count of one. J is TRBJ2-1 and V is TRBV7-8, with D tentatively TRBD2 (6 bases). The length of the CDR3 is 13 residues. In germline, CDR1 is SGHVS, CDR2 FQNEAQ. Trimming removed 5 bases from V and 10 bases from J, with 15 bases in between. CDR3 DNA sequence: TGTGCCAGCAGCCCCGGGGGAGCACGAGAGCAGTTCTTC. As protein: CASSPGGAREQFF.

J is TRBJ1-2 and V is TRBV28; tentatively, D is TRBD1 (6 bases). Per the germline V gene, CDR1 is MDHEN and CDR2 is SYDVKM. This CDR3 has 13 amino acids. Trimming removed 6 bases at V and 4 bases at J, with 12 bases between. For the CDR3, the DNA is TGTGCCAGCAGGAGACAGGACTTCTATGGCTACACCTTC. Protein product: CASRRQDFYGYTF.

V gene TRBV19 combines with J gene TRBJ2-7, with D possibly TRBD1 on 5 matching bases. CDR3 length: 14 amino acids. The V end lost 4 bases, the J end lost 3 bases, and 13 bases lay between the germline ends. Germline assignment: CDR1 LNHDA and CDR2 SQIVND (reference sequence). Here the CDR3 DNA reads TGTGCCAGTAGTACGTCTCCAGGGAACTACGAGCAGTACTTC. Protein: CASSTSPGNYEQYF. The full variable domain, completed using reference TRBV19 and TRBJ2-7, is DGGITQSPKYLFRKEGQNVTLSCEQNLNHDAMYWYRQDPGQGLRLIYYSQIVNDFQKGDIAEGYSVSREKKESFPLTVTSAQKNPTAFYLCASSTSPGNYEQYFGPGTRLTVT.

CDR3: CASSRLAGTDTQYF. The DNA for the CDR3 is TGTGCCAGCAGCAGACTAGCGGGCACAGATACGCAGTATTTT. The rearrangement links TRBV9 to TRBJ2-3; TRBD2 aligns across 9 bases. This CDR3 has 14 residues. Looked up from germline, CDR1 is SGDLS and CDR2 is YYNGEE. Losses at the gene ends were 4 bases for V and 1 base for J; bases not matched to a gene: 1. The complete variable domain, with remaining parts taken from reference TRBV9 and TRBJ2-3, reads DSGVTQTPKHLITATGQRVTLRCSPRSGDLSVYWYQQSLDQGLQFLIQYYNGEERAKGNILERFSAQQFPDLHSELNLSSLELGDSALYFCASSRLAGTDTQYFGPGTRLTVL.

CDR3 DNA sequence: TGTGCCAGCGGCCGTAGCGGGGTTGGGCTGTTTTTT. Protein: CASGRSGVGLFF. The rearrangement uses TRBV27 and TRBJ2-2; 8 nucleotides match TRBD2. This CDR3 has 12 residues. Germline V gene lookup returns CDR1 MNHEY and CDR2 SMNVEV (reference sequence). The V and J ends lost 8 bases and 13 bases, in that order; junction bases with no gene match: 9.

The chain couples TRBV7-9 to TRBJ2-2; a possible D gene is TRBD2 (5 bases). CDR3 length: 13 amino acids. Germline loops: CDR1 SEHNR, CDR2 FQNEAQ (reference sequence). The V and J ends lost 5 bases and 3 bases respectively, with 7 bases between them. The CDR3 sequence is CASSRGDTGELFF. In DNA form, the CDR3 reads TGTGCCAGCAGCCGGGGAGACACCGGGGAGCTGTTTTTT.

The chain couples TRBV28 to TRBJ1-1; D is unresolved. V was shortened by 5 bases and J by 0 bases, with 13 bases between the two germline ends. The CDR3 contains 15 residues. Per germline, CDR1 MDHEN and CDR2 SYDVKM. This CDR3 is CASSTATSMNTEAFF. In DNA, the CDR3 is TGTGCCAGCAGTACTGCGACATCTATGAACACTGAAGCTTTCTTT.

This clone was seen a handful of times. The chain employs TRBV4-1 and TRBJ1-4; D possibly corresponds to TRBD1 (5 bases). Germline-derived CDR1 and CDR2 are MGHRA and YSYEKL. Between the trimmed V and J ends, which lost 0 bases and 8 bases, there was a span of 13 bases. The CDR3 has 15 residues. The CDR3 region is CASSQDLGGWEKLFF. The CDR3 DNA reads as TGCGCCAGCAGCCAAGATCTGGGGGGTTGGGAAAAACTGTTTTTT.

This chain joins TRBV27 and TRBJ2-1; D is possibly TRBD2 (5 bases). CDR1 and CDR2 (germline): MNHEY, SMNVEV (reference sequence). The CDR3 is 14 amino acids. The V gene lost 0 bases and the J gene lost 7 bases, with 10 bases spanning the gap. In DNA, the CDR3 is TGTGCCAGCAGTTTATCGATCGGAGGAAATGAGCAGTTCTTC. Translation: CASSLSIGGNEQFF.

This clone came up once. Here the CDR3 reads CASSPARDRNEFF. DNA of the CDR3: TGTGCCAGCTCACCTGCCCGGGACAGGAACGAATTCTTC. The chain carries TRBV18 and TRBJ2-1, with TRBD1 identical over 8 bases. Germline CDR1 reads KGHSH; CDR2 reads LQKENI. Unmatched junction bases numbered 11, after V lost 3 bases and J lost 16 bases. There are 13 residues in the CDR3.

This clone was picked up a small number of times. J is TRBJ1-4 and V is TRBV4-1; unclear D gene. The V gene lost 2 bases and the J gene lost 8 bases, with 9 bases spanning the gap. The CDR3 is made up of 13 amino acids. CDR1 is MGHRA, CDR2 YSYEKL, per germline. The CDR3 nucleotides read TGCGCCAGCAGCCAACTGGTACGGGAAAAACTGTTTTTT. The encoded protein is CASSQLVREKLFF.

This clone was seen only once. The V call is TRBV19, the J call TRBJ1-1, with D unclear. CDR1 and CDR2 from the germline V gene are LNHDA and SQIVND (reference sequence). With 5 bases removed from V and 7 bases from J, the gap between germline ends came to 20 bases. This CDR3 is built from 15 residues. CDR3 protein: CASSPFPRARGEAFF. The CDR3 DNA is TGTGCCAGTAGTCCCTTCCCCCGTGCCCGCGGTGAAGCTTTCTTT.

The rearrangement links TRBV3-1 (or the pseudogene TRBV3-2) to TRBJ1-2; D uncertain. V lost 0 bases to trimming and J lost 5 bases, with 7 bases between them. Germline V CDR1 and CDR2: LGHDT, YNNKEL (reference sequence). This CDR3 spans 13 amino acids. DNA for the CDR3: TGTGCCAGCAGCCAAGAGCCACTATATGGCTACACCTTC. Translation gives CASSQEPLYGYTF.

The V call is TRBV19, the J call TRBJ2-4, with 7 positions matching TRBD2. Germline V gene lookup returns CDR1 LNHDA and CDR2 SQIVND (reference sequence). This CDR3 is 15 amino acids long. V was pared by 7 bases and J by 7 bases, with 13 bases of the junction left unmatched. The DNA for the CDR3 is TGTGCCAGTACCGACCTAGCGGAGGGGAGGAACATTCAGTACTTC. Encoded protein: CASTDLAEGRNIQYF.

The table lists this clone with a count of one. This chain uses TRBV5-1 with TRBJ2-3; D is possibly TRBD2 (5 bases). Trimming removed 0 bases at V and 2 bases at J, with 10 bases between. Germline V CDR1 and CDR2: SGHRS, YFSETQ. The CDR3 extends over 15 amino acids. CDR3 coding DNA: TGCGCCAGCAGCTTGGGGCTAGCAGCCACAGATACGCAGTATTTT. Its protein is CASSLGLAATDTQYF.

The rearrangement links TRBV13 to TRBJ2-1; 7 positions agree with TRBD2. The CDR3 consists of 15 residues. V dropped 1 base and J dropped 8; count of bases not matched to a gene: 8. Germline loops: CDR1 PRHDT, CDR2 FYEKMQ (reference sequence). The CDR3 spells CASSLDGSGVDEQFF. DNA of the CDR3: TGTGCCAGCAGCTTAGACGGGAGCGGGGTAGATGAGCAGTTCTTC.

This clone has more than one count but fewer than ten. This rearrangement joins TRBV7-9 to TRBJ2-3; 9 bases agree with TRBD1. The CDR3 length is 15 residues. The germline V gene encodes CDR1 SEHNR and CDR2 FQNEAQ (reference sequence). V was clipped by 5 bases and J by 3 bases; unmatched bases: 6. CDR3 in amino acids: CASSTRDRVTDTQYF. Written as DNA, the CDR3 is TGTGCCAGCAGCACCCGGGACAGGGTGACAGATACGCAGTATTTT. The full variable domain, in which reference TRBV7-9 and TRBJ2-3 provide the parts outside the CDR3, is DTGVSQNPRHKITKRGQNVTFRCDPISEHNRLYWYRQTLGQGPEFLTYFQNEAQLEKSRLLSDRFSAERPKGSFSTLEIQRTEQGDSAMYLCASSTRDRVTDTQYFGPGTRLTVL.

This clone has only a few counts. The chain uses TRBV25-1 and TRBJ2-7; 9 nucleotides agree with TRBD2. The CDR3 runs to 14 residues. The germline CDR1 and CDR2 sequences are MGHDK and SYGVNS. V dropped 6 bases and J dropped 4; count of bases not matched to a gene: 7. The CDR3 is CASRGAGGGYEQYF. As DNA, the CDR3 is TGTGCCAGCAGGGGCGCGGGAGGGGGTTACGAGCAGTACTTC.

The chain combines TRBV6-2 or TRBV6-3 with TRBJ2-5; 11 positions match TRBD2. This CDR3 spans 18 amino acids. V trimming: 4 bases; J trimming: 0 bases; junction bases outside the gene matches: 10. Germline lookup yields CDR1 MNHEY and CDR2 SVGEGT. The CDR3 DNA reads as TGTGCCAGCAGTTCCGGGCTACTAGCGGGAGCCAACCAAGAGACCCAGTACTTC. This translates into CASSSGLLAGANQETQYF.